This entry concerns a single T cell receptor (beta chain). Here immunoSEQ multiplex PCR was the method, and the copy in TCRdb shows in-frame clones only, minus some. The sample has about 1,200 clones, about two fifths seen once. These data belong to a study of T cells in localized non-small cell lung cancer. CDR3 length: 16 amino acids. The germline gives CDR1 MDHEN, CDR2 SYDVKM. Trimming at V came to 5 bases and at J to 3 bases, leaving 7 bases not matched to a gene. The chain combines TRBV28 with TRBJ2-5; 12 nucleotides align to TRBD2. Here the sequenced sample was lung tumor tissue, taken before any cancer treatment. The TCR sequence derives from a male donor at least 60 years old with stage II squamous cell lung carcinoma. CDR3 residues: CASSILAGGFKETQYF. The CDR3 DNA reads TGTGCCAGCAGTATACTAGCGGGAGGATTTAAAGAGACCCAGTACTTC.